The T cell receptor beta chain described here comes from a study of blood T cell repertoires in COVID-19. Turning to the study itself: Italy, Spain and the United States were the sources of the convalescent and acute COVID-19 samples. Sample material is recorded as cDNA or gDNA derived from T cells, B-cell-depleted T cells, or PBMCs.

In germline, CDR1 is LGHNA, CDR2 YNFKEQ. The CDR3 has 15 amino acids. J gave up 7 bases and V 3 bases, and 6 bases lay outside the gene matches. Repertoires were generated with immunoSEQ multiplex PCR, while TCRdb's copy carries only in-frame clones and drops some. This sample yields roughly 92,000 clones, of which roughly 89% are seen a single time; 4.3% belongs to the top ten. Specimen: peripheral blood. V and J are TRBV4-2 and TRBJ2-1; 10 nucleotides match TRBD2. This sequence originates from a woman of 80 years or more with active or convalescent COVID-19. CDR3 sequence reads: CASSQLAGARNEQFF. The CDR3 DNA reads TGTGCCAGCAGCCAGCTAGCGGGAGCCCGGAATGAGCAGTTCTTC.